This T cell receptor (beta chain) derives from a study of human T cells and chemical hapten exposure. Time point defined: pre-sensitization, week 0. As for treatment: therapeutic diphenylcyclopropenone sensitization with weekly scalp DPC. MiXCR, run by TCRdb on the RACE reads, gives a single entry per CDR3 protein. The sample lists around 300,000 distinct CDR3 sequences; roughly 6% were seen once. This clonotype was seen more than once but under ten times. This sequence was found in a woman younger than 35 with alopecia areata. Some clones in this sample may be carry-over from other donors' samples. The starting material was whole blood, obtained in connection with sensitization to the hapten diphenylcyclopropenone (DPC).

CDR3: CASSATGRTSPWDTQYF. CDR3 nucleotides: TGCGCCAGCAGCGCCACAGGGCGGACTAGCCCCTGGGATACGCAGTATTTT. The rearrangement joins TRBV5-1 to TRBJ2-3; 8 nucleotides agree with TRBD2. V lost 4 bases, J lost 6 bases, and 16 bases stayed unmatched. The CDR3 has 17 amino acids. Germline loops: CDR1 SGHRS, CDR2 YFSETQ. Filled out from reference TRBV5-1 and TRBJ2-3, the complete variable domain reads KAGVTQTPRYLIKTRGQQVTLSCSPISGHRSVSWYQQTPGQGLQFLFEYFSETQRNKGNFPGRFSGRQFSNSRSEMNVSTLELGDSALYLCASSATGRTSPWDTQYFGPGTRLTVL.